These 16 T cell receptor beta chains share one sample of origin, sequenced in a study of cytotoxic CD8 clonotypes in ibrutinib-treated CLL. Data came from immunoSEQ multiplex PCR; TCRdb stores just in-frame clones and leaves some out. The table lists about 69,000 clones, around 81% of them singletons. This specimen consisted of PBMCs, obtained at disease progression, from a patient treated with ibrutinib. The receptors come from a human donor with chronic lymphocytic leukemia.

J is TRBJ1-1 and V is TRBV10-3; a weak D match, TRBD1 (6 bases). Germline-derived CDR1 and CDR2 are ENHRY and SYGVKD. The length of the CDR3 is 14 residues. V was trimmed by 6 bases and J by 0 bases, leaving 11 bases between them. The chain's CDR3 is CAIRSDRLNTEAFF. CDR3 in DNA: TGTGCCATCAGATCGGACAGATTGAACACTGAAGCTTTCTTT.

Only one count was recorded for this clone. DNA for the CDR3: TGCGCCAGCAGCTTGGTGGCGGGGGGGCCGGATGAGCAGTTCTTC. The encoded protein is CASSLVAGGPDEQFF. The V call is TRBV5-1, the J call TRBJ2-1; 9 bases match TRBD2. In germline, CDR1 is SGHRS, CDR2 YFSETQ. V lost 0 bases to trimming and J lost 8 bases; unmatched junction nucleotides: 6. The CDR3 covers 15 residues.

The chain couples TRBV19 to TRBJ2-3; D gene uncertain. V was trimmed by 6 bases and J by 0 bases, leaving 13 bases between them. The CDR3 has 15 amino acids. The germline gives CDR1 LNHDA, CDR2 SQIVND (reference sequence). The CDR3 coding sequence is TGTGCCAGTAGCTCAATTACCTCTAGCACAGATACGCAGTATTTT. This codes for CASSSITSSTDTQYF.

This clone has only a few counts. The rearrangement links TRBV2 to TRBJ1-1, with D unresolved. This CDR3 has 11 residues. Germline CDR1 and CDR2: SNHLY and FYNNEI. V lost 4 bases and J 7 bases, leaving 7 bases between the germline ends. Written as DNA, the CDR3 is TGTGCCAGCAGTGGGTGGGGTGAAGCTTTCTTT. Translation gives CASSGWGEAFF.

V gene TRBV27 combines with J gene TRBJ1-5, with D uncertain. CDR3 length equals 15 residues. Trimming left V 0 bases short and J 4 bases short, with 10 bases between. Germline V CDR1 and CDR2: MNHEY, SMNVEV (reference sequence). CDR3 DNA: TGTGCCAGCAGTTTATCGGCTGTTAGGAATCAGCCCCAGCATTTT. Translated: CASSLSAVRNQPQHF.

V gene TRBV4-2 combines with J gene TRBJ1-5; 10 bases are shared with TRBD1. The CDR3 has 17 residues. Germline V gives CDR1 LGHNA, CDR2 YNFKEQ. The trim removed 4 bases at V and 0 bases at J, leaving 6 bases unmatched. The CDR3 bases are TGTGCCAGCAGCCTGGGACAGGGGAAATATAGCAATCAGCCCCAGCATTTT. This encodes CASSLGQGKYSNQPQHF.

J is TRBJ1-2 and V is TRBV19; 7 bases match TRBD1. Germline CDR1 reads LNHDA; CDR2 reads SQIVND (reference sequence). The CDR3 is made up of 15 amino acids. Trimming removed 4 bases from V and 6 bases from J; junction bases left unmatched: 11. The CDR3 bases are TGTGCCAGTAGTACCAACAGACAGGGTGGAGATGGCTACACCTTC. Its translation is CASSTNRQGGDGYTF.

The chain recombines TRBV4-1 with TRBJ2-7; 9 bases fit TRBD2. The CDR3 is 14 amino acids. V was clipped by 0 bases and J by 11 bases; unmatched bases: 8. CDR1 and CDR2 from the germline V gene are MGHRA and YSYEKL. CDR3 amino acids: CASSQDGGRAGKYF. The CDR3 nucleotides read TGCGCCAGCAGCCAAGATGGCGGGAGGGCCGGAAAGTACTTC.

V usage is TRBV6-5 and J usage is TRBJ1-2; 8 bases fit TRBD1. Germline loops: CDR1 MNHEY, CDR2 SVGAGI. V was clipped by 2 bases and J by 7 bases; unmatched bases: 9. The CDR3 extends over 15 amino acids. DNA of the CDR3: TGTGCCAGCAGTTACGGGCAGGGGGCGCTTTTTGGCTACACCTTC. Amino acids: CASSYGQGALFGYTF.

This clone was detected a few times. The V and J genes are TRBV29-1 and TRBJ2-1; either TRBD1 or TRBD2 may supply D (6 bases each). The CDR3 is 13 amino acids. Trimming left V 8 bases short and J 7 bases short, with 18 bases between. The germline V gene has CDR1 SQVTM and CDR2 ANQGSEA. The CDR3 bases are TGCAGCTCCTGGGGGGCGCGGTGGAATGAGCAGTTCTTC. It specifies CSSWGARWNEQFF.

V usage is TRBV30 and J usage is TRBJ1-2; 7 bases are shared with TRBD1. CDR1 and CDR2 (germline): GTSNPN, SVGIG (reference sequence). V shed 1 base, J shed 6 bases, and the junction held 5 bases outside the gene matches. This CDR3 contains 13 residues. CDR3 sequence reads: CAWSDTGVDGYTF. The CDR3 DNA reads TGTGCCTGGAGTGACACAGGGGTCGATGGCTACACCTTC.

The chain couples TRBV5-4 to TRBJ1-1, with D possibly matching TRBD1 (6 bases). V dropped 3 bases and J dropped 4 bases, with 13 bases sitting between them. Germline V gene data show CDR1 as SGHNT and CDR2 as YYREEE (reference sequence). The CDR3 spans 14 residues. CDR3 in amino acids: CASSWDTGFTEAFF. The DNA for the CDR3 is TGTGCCAGCAGCTGGGATACAGGGTTCACTGAAGCTTTCTTT. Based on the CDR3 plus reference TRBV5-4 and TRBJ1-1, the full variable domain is ETGVTQSPTHLIKTRGQQVTLRCSSQSGHNTVSWYQQALGQGPQFIFQYYREEENGRGNFPPRFSGLQFPNYSSELNVNALELDDSALYLCASSWDTGFTEAFFGQGTRLTVV.

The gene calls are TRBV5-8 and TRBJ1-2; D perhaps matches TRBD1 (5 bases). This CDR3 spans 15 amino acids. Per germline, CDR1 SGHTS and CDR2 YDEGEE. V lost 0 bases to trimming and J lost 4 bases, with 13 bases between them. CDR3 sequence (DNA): TGTGCCAGCAGCTTGGCCGGGGGTCGACCCTATGGCTACACCTTC. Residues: CASSLAGGRPYGYTF.

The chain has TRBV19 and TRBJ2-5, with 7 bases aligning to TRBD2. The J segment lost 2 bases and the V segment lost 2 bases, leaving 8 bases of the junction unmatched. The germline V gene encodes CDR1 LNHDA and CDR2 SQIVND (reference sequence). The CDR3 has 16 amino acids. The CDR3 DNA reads TGTGCCAGTAGTATACGGCGGGGGAGGAGGCAAGAGACCCAGTACTTC. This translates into CASSIRRGRRQETQYF.

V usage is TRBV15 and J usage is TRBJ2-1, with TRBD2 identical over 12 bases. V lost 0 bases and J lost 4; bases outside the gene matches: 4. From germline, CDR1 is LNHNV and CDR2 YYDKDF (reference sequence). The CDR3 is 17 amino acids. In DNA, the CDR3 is TGTGCCACCAGCAGAGATCCCGGGACTAGCGGGTACAATGAGCAGTTCTTC. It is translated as CATSRDPGTSGYNEQFF.

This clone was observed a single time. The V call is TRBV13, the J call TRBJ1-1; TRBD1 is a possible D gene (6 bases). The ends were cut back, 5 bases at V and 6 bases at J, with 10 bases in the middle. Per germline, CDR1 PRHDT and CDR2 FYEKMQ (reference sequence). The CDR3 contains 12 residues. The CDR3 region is CASSPGGAEAFF. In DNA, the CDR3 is TGTGCCAGCAGCCCCGGGGGCGCTGAAGCTTTCTTT.